This entry lists 22 T cell receptor beta chains sequenced from one sample in a study of control samples from healthy donors and cancer patients. Generated by immunoSEQ multiplex PCR, the TCRdb table keeps only in-frame clones and is missing some. The sample holds tens of thousands of clones, about 88% seen once. The sequencing sample was made of blood. The receptor set was obtained from a man aged 50-60 years in good health.

The genes are TRBV5-8 and TRBJ2-1; D ambiguous. The CDR3 sequence is 10 residues long. Germline-derived CDR1 and CDR2 are SGHTS and YDEGEE. Trimming cost V 4 bases and J 8 bases, with 4 bases left between them. CDR3 region: CASSPDEQFF. DNA of the CDR3: TGTGCCAGCAGCCCAGATGAGCAGTTCTTC.

Comment on this clone: Distinct nucleotide sequences in the sample also encode this CDR3. The chain uses TRBV20-1 and TRBJ1-2; 7 bases match TRBD1. The ends lost 3 bases at V and 8 bases at J; junction bases unmatched: 21. Germline CDR1 is DFQATT and CDR2 is SNEGSKA (reference sequence). This CDR3 region has 17 residues. CDR3 DNA: TGCAGTGCTAGTGGCAGGGGGGCCGGGGGTCGCGCGGGAGGCTACACCTTC. As protein: CSASGRGAGGRAGGYTF.

The V gene is TRBV7-2, the J gene TRBJ2-5; unclear D gene. V lost 3 bases to trimming and J lost 2 bases, with 10 bases between them. Germline CDR1 and CDR2: SGHTA and FQGNSA. This CDR3 region has 14 residues. For the CDR3, the DNA is TGTGCCAGCAGCTTTCGATCCGGGCAAGAGACCCAGTACTTC. It translates to CASSFRSGQETQYF.

The chain links TRBV24-1 to TRBJ2-3; TRBD2 is a possible D gene (6 bases). The CDR3 is made up of 15 amino acids. V was trimmed by 2 bases and J by 2 bases, leaving 10 bases between them. The germline CDR1 and CDR2 sequences are KGHDR and SFDVKD. The CDR3 nucleotides read TGTGCCACCAGTGATTCCGGACTACTCACAGATACGCAGTATTTT. This gives the protein CATSDSGLLTDTQYF.

This chain links TRBV14 with TRBJ2-7; TRBD1 agrees at 9 bases. Germline V gives CDR1 SGHDN, CDR2 FVKESK. Trimming took 2 bases from V and 9 from J; bases not matched to a gene: 5. The CDR3 consists of 13 residues. In nucleotides, the CDR3 is TGTGCCAGCAGCCAATGGGACAGGGAGTCGCAGTACTTC. It specifies CASSQWDRESQYF.

The gene calls are TRBV30 and TRBJ2-2; no definite D call. V dropped 0 bases and J dropped 3 bases, with 8 bases sitting between them. The CDR3 runs to 14 residues. CDR1 and CDR2 from the germline V gene are GTSNPN and SVGIG (reference sequence). The CDR3 reads CAWSVGLHTGELFF. The CDR3 bases are TGTGCCTGGAGTGTAGGCCTTCACACCGGGGAGCTGTTTTTT.

The chain uses TRBV5-1 and TRBJ2-5; D gene unclear. This CDR3 is built from 13 residues. Germline V lookup: CDR1 SGHRS, CDR2 YFSETQ. The V end lost 1 base, the J end lost 6 bases, and 10 bases lay between the germline ends. The CDR3 bases are TGCGCCAGCAGCTTGCAAGGTGGACAGACCCAGTACTTC. Its protein product is CASSLQGGQTQYF.

V usage is TRBV6-5 and J usage is TRBJ1-2; D perhaps matches TRBD1 (5 bases). V was pared by 6 bases and J by 0 bases, with 14 bases between. The CDR3 has 15 residues. Germline CDR1 is MNHEY and CDR2 is SVGAGI. In DNA, the CDR3 is TGTGCCAGCAGCCGAGACAGCCTAGCTAACTATGGCTACACCTTC. Amino acids: CASSRDSLANYGYTF.

This chain connects TRBV7-2 to TRBJ1-1, with no clear D. V dropped 4 bases and J dropped 6 bases, with 18 bases sitting between them. The CDR3 extends over 15 amino acids. CDR1 and CDR2 from the germline V gene are SGHTA and FQGNSA. The CDR3 is CASSWALTGGSEAFF. The CDR3 DNA follows: TGTGCCAGCAGCTGGGCCCTCACCGGTGGCTCTGAAGCTTTCTTT.

The V call is TRBV6-5, the J call TRBJ2-5; D could derive from TRBD1 or TRBD2 (5 bases each). The V gene's germline CDR1 is MNHEY and CDR2 SVGAGI. V was clipped by 0 bases and J by 1 base, with 12 bases between them. The CDR3 consists of 16 residues. The CDR3 sequence is CASSYSRGITQETQYF. DNA of the CDR3: TGTGCCAGCAGTTACTCGAGGGGAATTACCCAAGAGACCCAGTACTTC.

The rearrangement joins TRBV14 to TRBJ1-1, with 7 bases lining up with TRBD1. Germline CDR1 SGHDN, CDR2 FVKESK. The CDR3 length is 16 residues. Unmatched junction bases numbered 8, after V lost 1 base and J lost 3 bases. In DNA form, the CDR3 reads TGTGCCAGCAGCCAAGGGGTGGCAAGGGGGCACACTGAAGCTTTCTTT. Protein: CASSQGVARGHTEAFF.

V gene TRBV24-1 combines with J gene TRBJ2-7; D gene uncertain. CDR1 is KGHDR and CDR2 is SFDVKD in the germline V gene. The CDR3 covers 18 residues. V was pared by 6 bases and J by 0 bases, with 23 bases between. The CDR3 reads CATSTRTDDKLVSYEQYF. CDR3 DNA: TGTGCCACCAGTACCCGGACGGACGATAAATTAGTCTCCTACGAGCAGTACTTC.

This clone was counted a few times. The chain employs TRBV19 and TRBJ2-2; 13 bases match TRBD2. The CDR3 runs to 19 residues. V lost 6 bases to trimming and J lost 0 bases; unmatched junction nucleotides: 10. Looked up from germline, CDR1 is LNHDA and CDR2 is SQIVND (reference sequence). The DNA of the CDR3 is TGTGCCAGTAGCAAAGGGACTAGCGGGGACTTCGCGAACACCGGGGAGCTGTTTTTT. Translating it yields CASSKGTSGDFANTGELFF.

V and J are TRBV29-1 and TRBJ2-3; TRBD2 matches at 12 bases. This CDR3 is 14 amino acids long. J gave up 2 bases and V 4 bases, and 1 base lay outside the gene matches. Germline V lookup: CDR1 SQVTM, CDR2 ANQGSEA. The CDR3 reads CSVGLAGATDTQYF. The CDR3 DNA reads as TGCAGCGTTGGACTAGCGGGGGCCACAGATACGCAGTATTTT.

The chain joins TRBV19 to TRBJ1-2; unclear D gene. Germline CDR1 reads LNHDA; CDR2 reads SQIVND (reference sequence). There are 13 residues in the CDR3. V was trimmed by 0 bases and J by 4 bases, leaving 6 bases between them. CDR3: CASSIEAIYGYTF. The CDR3 DNA reads as TGTGCCAGTAGTATAGAAGCTATCTATGGCTACACCTTC. The whole variable domain, filled in from reference TRBV19 and TRBJ1-2, reads DGGITQSPKYLFRKEGQNVTLSCEQNLNHDAMYWYRQDPGQGLRLIYYSQIVNDFQKGDIAEGYSVSREKKESFPLTVTSAQKNPTAFYLCASSIEAIYGYTFGSGTRLTVV.

V gene TRBV9 combines with J gene TRBJ1-6; the D is unclear. The CDR3 spans 15 residues. The V and J ends lost 4 bases and 7 bases respectively, with 15 bases between them. Looked up from germline, CDR1 is SGDLS and CDR2 is YYNGEE. Here the CDR3 DNA reads TGTGCCAGCAGCCTGGACGGCGGTTTGAATTCACCCCTCCACTTT. It is translated as CASSLDGGLNSPLHF. Filled out from reference TRBV9 and TRBJ1-6, the complete variable domain reads DSGVTQTPKHLITATGQRVTLRCSPRSGDLSVYWYQQSLDQGLQFLIQYYNGEERAKGNILERFSAQQFPDLHSELNLSSLELGDSALYFCASSLDGGLNSPLHFGNGTRLTVT.

In this sample, this clone turned up once. The rearrangement links TRBV30 to TRBJ2-7, with D perhaps matching TRBD1 (5 bases). The CDR3 length is 15 residues. V shed 3 bases and J shed 5 bases, with 20 bases lying between them. Germline loops: CDR1 GTSNPN, CDR2 SVGIG (reference sequence). CDR3 residues: CAWRGMGRESHEQYF. The CDR3 DNA sequence: TGTGCCTGGAGGGGGATGGGGCGCGAATCGCACGAGCAGTACTTC.

J is TRBJ2-7 and V is TRBV6-1; perhaps TRBD2 as D (6 bases). This CDR3 has 14 amino acids. The germline V gene has CDR1 MNHNS and CDR2 SASEGT. V was trimmed by 2 bases and J by 7 bases, leaving 15 bases between them. CDR3 sequence reads: CASSEWGVGREQYF. The CDR3 DNA reads TGTGCCAGCAGTGAATGGGGAGTTGGGAGGGAGCAGTACTTC.

The gene calls are TRBV5-6 and TRBJ1-4, with unresolved D. Between the trimmed V and J ends, which lost 0 bases and 6 bases, there was a span of 9 bases. The CDR3 covers 14 residues. CDR1 is SGHDT, CDR2 YYEEEE, per germline. CDR3 nucleotides: TGTGCCAGCAGCTTGGGGCCGAGGGATGAAAAACTGTTTTTT. Translating it yields CASSLGPRDEKLFF.

V is TRBV27 and J is TRBJ1-6, with a weak D call TRBD1 (5 bases). The V gene's germline CDR1 is MNHEY and CDR2 SMNVEV (reference sequence). V lost 9 bases, J lost 4 bases, and 16 bases lay in between. This CDR3 comprises 15 residues. CDR3 sequence reads: CARKPGEPYNSPLHF. The CDR3 DNA is TGTGCCAGAAAACCGGGGGAGCCTTATAATTCACCCCTCCACTTT.

V gene TRBV5-1 combines with J gene TRBJ1-2; 9 bases map to TRBD1. The CDR3 spans 15 residues. Losses at the gene ends were 0 bases for V and 5 bases for J; bases not matched to a gene: 5. Germline V gene lookup returns CDR1 SGHRS and CDR2 YFSETQ. The CDR3 protein is CASSLGQGGQYGYTF. CDR3 bases: TGCGCCAGCAGCTTGGGACAGGGGGGACAGTATGGCTACACCTTC. Full variable domain (rest looked up from reference TRBV5-1 and TRBJ1-2): KAGVTQTPRYLIKTRGQQVTLSCSPISGHRSVSWYQQTPGQGLQFLFEYFSETQRNKGNFPGRFSGRQFSNSRSEMNVSTLELGDSALYLCASSLGQGGQYGYTFGSGTRLTVV.

The gene calls are TRBV20-1 and TRBJ2-3; weak D call: TRBD1 (5 bases). There are 15 residues in the CDR3. V was cut by 3 bases and J by 1 base, with 14 bases left in between. CDR1 is DFQATT and CDR2 is SNEGSKA in the germline V gene (reference sequence). The CDR3 sequence is CSASGRGVGTDTQYF. As DNA, the CDR3 is TGCAGTGCTAGTGGTAGGGGTGTGGGCACAGATACGCAGTATTTT.